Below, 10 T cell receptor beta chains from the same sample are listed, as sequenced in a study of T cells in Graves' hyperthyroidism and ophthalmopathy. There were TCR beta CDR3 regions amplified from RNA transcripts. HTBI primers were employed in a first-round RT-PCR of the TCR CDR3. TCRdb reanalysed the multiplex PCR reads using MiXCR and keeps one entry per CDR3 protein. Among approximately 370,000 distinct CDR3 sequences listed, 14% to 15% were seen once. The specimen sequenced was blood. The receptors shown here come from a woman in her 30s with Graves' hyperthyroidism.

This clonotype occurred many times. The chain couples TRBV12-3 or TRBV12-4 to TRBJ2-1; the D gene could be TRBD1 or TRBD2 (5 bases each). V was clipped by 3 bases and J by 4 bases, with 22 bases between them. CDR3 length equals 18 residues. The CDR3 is CASSFSHGVWDPYNEQFF. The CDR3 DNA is TGTGCCAGCAGTTTTTCACATGGAGTGTGGGACCCGTACAATGAGCAGTTCTTC.

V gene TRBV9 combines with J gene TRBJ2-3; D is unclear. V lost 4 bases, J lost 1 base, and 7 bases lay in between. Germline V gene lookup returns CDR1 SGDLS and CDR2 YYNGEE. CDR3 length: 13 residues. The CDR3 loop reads CASSPQRTDTQYF. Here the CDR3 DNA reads TGTGCCAGCAGCCCCCAGCGCACAGATACGCAGTATTTT.

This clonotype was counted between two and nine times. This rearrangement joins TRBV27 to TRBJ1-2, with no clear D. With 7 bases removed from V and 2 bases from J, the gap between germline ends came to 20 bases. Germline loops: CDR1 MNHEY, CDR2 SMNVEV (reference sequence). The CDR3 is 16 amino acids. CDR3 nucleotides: TGTGCCAGCACCACCTTCCTAAGGAACACCAACTATGGCTACACCTTC. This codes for CASTTFLRNTNYGYTF.

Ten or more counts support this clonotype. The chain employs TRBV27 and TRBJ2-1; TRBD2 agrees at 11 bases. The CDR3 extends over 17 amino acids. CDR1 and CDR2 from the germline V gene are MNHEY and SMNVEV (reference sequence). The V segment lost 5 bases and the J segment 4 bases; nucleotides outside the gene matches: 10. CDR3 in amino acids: CASSPLVTSGTYNEQFF. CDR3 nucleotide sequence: TGTGCCAGCAGTCCGCTAGTGACTAGCGGGACTTACAATGAGCAGTTCTTC.

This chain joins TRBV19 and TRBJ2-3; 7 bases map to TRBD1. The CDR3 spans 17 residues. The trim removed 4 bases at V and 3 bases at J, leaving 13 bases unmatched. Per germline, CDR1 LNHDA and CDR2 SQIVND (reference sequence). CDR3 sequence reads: CASSRQGKAGRTDTQYF. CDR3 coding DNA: TGTGCCAGTAGTAGACAGGGAAAGGCAGGACGGACAGATACGCAGTATTTT.

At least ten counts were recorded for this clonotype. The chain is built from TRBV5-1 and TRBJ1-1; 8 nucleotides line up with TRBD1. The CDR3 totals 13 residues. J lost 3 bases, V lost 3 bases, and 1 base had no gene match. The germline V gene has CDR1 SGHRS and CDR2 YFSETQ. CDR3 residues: CASSSDRDTEAFF. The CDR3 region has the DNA TGCGCCAGCAGCTCGGACAGGGACACTGAAGCTTTCTTT.

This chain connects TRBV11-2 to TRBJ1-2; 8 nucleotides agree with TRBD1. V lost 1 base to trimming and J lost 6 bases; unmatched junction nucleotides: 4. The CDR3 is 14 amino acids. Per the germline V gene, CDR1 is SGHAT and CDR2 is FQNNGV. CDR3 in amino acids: CASSLAGGYDGYTF. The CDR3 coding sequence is TGTGCCAGCAGCTTAGCAGGGGGCTATGATGGCTACACCTTC.

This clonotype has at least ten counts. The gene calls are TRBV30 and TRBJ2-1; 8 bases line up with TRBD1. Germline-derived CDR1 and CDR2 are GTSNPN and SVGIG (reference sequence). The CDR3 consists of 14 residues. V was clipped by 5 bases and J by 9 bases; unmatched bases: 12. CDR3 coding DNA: TGTGCCTGGTTTGGCTTTGACAGGGGAATTGAGCAGTTCTTC. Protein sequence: CAWFGFDRGIEQFF.

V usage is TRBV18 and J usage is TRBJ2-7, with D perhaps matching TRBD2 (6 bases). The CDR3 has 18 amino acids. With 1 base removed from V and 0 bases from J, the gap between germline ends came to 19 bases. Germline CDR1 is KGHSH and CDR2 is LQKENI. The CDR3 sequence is CASSPRVPQRVSSYEQYF. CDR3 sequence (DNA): TGTGCCAGCTCACCACGGGTCCCCCAGCGGGTCTCCTCCTACGAGCAGTACTTC.

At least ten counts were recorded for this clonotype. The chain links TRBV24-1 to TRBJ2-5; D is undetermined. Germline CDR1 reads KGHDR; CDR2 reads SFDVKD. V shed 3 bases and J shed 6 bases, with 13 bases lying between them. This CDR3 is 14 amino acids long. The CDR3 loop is CATSDTLTSQTQYF. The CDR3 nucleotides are TGTGCCACCAGTGATACCCTGACCAGCCAGACCCAGTACTTC.